These 8 T cell receptor beta chains originate from one sample sequenced in a study of human T cells and chemical hapten exposure. TCRdb itself ran the RACE reads through MiXCR, one entry per CDR3 protein. In the table there are around 360,000 distinct CDR3 sequences, about 6% of which are singletons. Time point indicated: patch test 2, 6 weeks after DPC sensitization. The sample's treatment: therapeutic diphenylcyclopropenone sensitization with weekly scalp DPC. Sequenced here: whole blood, sampled in connection with sensitization to the hapten diphenylcyclopropenone (DPC). All receptors come from a woman between 18 and 29 years old with alopecia areata. Some clones in this sample may be carry-over from other donors' samples.

There are a few counts of this clonotype. This chain joins TRBV4-3 and TRBJ1-1; D is unresolved. CDR3 size: 14 residues. V was shortened by 0 bases and J by 5 bases, with 10 bases between the two germline ends. CDR1 and CDR2 (germline): LGHNA, YSLEER. Written as DNA, the CDR3 is TGCGCCAGCAGCCAAGATGTCAAAACGACTGAAGCTTTCTTT. This gives the protein CASSQDVKTTEAFF.

This clonotype turned up a few times. The chain recombines TRBV6-6 with TRBJ2-3; no definite D call. The CDR3 is made up of 12 amino acids. Trimming removed 6 bases from V and 5 bases from J, with 9 bases in between. CDR1 and CDR2 (germline): MNHNY, SVGAGI (reference sequence). The CDR3 is CASSARRDTQYF. CDR3 nucleotides: TGTGCCAGCAGCGCCCGACGAGATACGCAGTATTTT.

This clonotype occurred many times. The rearrangement uses TRBV7-2 and TRBJ1-1; 9 bases align to TRBD1. Germline trimming cut 5 bases from V and 0 bases from J; bases unmatched to any gene: 13. The germline gives CDR1 SGHTA, CDR2 FQGNSA. CDR3 size: 18 residues. The CDR3 DNA reads TGTGCCAGCAGCCGCATCATGACCGGGACAGGGTTGAACACTGAAGCTTTCTTT. Protein: CASSRIMTGTGLNTEAFF.

This clonotype came up many times. CDR3 sequence (DNA): TGTGCCAGCAGTTTATGGGGGGCGCGGGAAAATGGCTACACCTTC. Its translation is CASSLWGARENGYTF. The chain employs TRBV12-3 or TRBV12-4 and TRBJ1-2, with D possibly matching TRBD1 (6 bases). This CDR3 is 15 amino acids long. The V end lost 2 bases, the J end lost 6 bases, and 16 bases lay between the germline ends.

In its sample, this clonotype was seen a few times. The rearrangement joins TRBV28 to TRBJ1-1, with a weak D call TRBD1 (5 bases). The CDR3 sequence is 16 residues long. From germline, CDR1 is MDHEN and CDR2 SYDVKM. V was trimmed by 6 bases and J by 3 bases, leaving 20 bases between them. For the CDR3, the DNA is TGTGCCAGCAGGGAAAACAGGAGGGCTGGCGACACTGAAGCTTTCTTT. Protein product: CASRENRRAGDTEAFF.

At least ten counts were recorded for this clonotype. CDR3 in amino acids: CASSPPGILHF. The CDR3 DNA is TGTGCCAGCAGCCCACCGGGGATCCTCCACTTT. The rearrangement uses TRBV6-6 and TRBJ1-6; no clear D gene. With 6 bases removed from V and 15 bases from J, the gap between germline ends came to 12 bases. Germline V gene lookup returns CDR1 MNHNY and CDR2 SVGAGI (reference sequence). This CDR3 region has 11 residues.

This clonotype was counted many times. The chain joins TRBV20-1 to TRBJ2-7; D remains ambiguous. The CDR3 contains 13 residues. V was clipped by 8 bases and J by 3 bases, with 17 bases between them. Germline values: CDR1 DFQATT, CDR2 SNEGSKA (reference sequence). CDR3 residues: CSFLVPDIYEQYF. CDR3 in DNA: TGCAGTTTCCTGGTGCCCGACATCTACGAGCAGTACTTC.

The table lists this clonotype with many counts. The rearrangement joins TRBV4-1 to TRBJ2-5, with TRBD2 identical over 10 bases. From germline, CDR1 is MGHRA and CDR2 YSYEKL. CDR3 length equals 17 residues. V dropped 1 base and J dropped 4; count of bases not matched to a gene: 9. The CDR3 here is CASSQGGSGGEGETQYF. Here the CDR3 DNA reads TGCGCCAGCAGCCAAGGCGGGAGCGGGGGGGAAGGAGAGACCCAGTACTTC.